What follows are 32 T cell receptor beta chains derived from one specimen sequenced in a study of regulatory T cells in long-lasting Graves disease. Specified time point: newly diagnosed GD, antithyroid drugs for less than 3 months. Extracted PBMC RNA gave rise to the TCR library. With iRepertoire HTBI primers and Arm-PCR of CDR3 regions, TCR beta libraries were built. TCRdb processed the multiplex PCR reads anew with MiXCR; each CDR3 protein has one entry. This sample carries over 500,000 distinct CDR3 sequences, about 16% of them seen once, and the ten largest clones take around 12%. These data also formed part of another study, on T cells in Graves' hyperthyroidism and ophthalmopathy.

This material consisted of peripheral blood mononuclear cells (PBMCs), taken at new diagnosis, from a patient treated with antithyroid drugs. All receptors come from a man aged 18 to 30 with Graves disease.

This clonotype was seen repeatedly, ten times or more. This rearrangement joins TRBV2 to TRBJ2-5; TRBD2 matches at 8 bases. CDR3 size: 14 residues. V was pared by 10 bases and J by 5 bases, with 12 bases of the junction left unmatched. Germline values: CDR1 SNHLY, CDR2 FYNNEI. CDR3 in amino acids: CATNGGAGVETQYF. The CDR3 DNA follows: TGTGCCACCAACGGGGGAGCGGGAGTGGAGACCCAGTACTTC.

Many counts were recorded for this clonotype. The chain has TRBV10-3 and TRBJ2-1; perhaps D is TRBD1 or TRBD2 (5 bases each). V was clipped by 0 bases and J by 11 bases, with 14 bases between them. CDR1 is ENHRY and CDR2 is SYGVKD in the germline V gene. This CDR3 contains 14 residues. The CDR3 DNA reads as TGTGCCATCAGTGAGTCCGGGACCGAGCCCCAGCAGTTCTTC. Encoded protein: CAISESGTEPQQFF.

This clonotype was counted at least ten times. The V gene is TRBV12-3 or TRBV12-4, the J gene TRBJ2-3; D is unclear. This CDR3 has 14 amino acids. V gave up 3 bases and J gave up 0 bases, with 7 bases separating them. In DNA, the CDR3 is TGTGCCAGCAGTTTTGGCAGAAGCACAGATACGCAGTATTTT. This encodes CASSFGRSTDTQYF.

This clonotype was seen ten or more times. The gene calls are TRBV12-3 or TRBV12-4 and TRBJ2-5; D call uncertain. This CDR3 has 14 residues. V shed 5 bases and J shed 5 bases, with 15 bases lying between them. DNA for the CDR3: TGTGCCAGCAGTGTCAATCCGGGTTTGGAGACCCAGTACTTC. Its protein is CASSVNPGLETQYF.

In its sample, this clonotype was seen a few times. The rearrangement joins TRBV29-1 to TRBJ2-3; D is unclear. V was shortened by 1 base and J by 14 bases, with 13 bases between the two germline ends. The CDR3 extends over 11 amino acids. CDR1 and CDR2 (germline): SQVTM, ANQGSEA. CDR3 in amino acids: CSVEGASGAYF. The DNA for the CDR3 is TGCAGCGTTGAAGGGGCCTCAGGTGCGTATTTT.

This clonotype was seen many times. In DNA, the CDR3 is TGTGCCAGCAGTTACGGGCCCGAGGGGGATACGCAGTATTTT. Protein sequence: CASSYGPEGDTQYF. The chain combines TRBV6-9 with TRBJ2-3; D possibly matches TRBD1 or TRBD2 (5 bases each). The length of the CDR3 is 14 residues. The V and J ends lost 3 bases and 6 bases respectively, with 13 bases between them. The germline CDR1 and CDR2 sequences are MNHGY and SVAAGI.

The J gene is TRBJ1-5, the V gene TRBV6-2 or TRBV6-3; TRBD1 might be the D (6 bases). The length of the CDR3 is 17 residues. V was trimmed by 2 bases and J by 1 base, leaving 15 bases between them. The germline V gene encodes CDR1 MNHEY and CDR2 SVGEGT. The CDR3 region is CASSYRIGGGSNQPQHF. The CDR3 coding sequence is TGTGCCAGCAGTTACAGGATTGGAGGGGGGAGCAATCAGCCCCAGCATTTT.

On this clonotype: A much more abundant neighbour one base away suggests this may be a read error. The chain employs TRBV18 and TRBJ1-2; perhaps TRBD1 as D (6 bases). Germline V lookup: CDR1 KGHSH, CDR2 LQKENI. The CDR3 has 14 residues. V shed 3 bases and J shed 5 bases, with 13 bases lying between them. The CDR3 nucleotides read TGTGCCAGCTCACCCTATTCACAGGGTTATGGCTACACCTTC. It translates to CASSPYSQGYGYTF. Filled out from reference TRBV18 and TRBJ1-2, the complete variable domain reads NAGVMQNPRHLVRRRGQEARLRCSPMKGHSHVYWYRQLPEEGLKFMVYLQKENIIDESGMPKERFSAEFPKEGPSILRIQQVVRGDSAAYFCASSPYSQGYGYTFGSGTRLTVV.

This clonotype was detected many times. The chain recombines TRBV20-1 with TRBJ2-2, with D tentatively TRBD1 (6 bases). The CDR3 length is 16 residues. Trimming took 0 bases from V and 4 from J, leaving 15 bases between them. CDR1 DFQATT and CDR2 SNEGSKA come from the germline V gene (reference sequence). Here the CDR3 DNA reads TGCAGTGCTAGAGATGGAGCCGAAGGGGGCACCGGGGAGCTGTTTTTT. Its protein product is CSARDGAEGGTGELFF.

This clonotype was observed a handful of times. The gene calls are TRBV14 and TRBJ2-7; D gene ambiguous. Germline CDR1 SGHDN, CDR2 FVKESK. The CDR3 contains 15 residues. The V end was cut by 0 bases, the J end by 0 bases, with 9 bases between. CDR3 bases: TGTGCCAGCAGCCAAGAATTAGGGTCCTCCTACGAGCAGTACTTC. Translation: CASSQELGSSYEQYF.

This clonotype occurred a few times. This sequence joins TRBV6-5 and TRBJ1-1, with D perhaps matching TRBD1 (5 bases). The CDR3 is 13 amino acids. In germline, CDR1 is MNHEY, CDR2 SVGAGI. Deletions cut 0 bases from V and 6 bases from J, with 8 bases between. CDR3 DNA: TGTGCCAGCAGTTACTCGGGGGGATCTGAAGCTTTCTTT. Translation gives CASSYSGGSEAFF.

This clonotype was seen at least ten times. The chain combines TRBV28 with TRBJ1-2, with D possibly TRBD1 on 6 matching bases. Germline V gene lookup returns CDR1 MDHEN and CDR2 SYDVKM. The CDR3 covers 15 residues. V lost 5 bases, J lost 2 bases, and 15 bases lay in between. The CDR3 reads CASSGGAGTNYGYTF. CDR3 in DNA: TGTGCCAGCAGTGGGGGCGCTGGGACGAACTATGGCTACACCTTC.

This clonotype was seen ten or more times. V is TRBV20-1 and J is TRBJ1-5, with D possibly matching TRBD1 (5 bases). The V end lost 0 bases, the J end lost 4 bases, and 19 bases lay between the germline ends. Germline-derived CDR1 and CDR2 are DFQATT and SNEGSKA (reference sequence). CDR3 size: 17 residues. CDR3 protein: CSARDGRQGGNNQPQHF. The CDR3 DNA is TGCAGTGCTAGAGATGGTCGGCAGGGAGGCAATAATCAGCCCCAGCATTTT.

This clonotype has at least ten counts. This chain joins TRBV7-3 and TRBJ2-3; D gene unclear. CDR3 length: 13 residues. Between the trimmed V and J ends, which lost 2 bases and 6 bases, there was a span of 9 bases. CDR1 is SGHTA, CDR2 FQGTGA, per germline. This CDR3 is CASSLRVRDTQYF. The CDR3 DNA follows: TGTGCCAGCAGCTTACGAGTTCGGGATACGCAGTATTTT.

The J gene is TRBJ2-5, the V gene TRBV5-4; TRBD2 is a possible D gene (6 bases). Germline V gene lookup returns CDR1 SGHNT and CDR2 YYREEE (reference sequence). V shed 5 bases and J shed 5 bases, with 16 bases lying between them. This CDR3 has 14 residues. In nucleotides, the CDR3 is TGTGCCAGCAGGGATAGGACTAACTCGGAGACCCAGTACTTC. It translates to CASRDRTNSETQYF.

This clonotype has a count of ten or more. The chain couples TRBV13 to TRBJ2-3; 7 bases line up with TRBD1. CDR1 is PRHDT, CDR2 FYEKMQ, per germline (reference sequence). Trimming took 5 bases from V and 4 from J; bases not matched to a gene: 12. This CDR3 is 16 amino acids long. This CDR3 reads CASSPTTGNRADTQYF. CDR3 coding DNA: TGTGCCAGCAGCCCAACGACAGGGAATAGGGCAGATACGCAGTATTTT.

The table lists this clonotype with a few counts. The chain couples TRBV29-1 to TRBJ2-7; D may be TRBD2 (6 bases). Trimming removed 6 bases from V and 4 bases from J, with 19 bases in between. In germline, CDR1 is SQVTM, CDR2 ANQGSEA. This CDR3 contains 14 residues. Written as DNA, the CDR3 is TGCAGCGTAGAATACAGAGAAGGGAGGTACGAGCAGTACTTC. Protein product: CSVEYREGRYEQYF.

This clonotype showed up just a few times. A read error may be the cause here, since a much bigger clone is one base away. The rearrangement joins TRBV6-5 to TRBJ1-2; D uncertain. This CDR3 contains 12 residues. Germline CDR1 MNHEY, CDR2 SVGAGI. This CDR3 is CASSYGRYGCTF. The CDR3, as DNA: TGTGCCAGCAGTTATGGGCGCTATGGCTGCACCTTC.

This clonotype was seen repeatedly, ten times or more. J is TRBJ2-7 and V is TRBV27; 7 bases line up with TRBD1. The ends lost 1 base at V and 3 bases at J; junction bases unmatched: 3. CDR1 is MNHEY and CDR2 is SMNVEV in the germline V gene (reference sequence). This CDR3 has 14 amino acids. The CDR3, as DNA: TGTGCCAGCAGTTTATTTGCAGGGGGCTACGAGCAGTACTTC. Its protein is CASSLFAGGYEQYF.

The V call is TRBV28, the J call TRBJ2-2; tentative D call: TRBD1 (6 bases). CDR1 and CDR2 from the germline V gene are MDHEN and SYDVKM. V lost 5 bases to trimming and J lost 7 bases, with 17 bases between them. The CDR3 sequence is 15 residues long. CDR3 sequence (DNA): TGTGCCAGCAGTCCTCGGACAGATCGGCGCGGGGAGCTGTTTTTT. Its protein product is CASSPRTDRRGELFF. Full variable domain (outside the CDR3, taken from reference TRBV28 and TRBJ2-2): DVKVTQSSRYLVKRTGEKVFLECVQDMDHENMFWYRQDPGLGLRLIYFSYDVKMKEKGDIPEGYSVSREKKERFSLILESASTNQTSMYLCASSPRTDRRGELFFGEGSRLTVL.

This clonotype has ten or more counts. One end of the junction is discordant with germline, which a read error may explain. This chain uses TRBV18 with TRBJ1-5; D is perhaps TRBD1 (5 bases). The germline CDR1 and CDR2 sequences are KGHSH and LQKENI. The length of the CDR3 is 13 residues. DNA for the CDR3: TGTGCCACCTCAGGAGGGGCTGGTCAGCCCCAGCATTTT. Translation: CATSGGAGQPQHF.

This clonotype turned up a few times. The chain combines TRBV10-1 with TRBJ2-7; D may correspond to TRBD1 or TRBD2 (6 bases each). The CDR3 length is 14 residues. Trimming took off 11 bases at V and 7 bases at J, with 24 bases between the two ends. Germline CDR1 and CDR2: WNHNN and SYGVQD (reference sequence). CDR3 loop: CAARGVAGGVEQYF. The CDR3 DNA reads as TGCGCCGCAAGGGGGGTGGCAGGAGGGGTGGAGCAGTACTTC.

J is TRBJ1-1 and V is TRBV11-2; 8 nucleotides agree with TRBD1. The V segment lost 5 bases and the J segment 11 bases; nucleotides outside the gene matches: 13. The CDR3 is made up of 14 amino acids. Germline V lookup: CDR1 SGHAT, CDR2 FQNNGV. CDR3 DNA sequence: TGTGCCAGCAGCCAAGAGACAGGGGTGATGTTGGCTTTCTTT. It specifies CASSQETGVMLAFF.

This chain's CDR3 is CSARDSGTGGSIQYF. The CDR3 DNA follows: TGCAGTGCTAGAGATTCCGGGACAGGGGGCAGCATTCAGTACTTC. The rearrangement links TRBV20-1 to TRBJ2-4; TRBD1 aligns across 12 bases. The germline gives CDR1 DFQATT, CDR2 SNEGSKA (reference sequence). This CDR3 contains 15 residues. Germline trimming cut 0 bases from V and 9 bases from J; bases unmatched to any gene: 6.

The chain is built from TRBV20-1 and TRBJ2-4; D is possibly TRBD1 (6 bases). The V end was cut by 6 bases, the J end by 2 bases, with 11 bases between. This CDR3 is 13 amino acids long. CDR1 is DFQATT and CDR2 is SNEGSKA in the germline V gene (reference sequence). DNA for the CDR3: TGCAGTGCACGTACAGGGTCCAAAAACATTCAGTACTTC. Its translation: CSARTGSKNIQYF.

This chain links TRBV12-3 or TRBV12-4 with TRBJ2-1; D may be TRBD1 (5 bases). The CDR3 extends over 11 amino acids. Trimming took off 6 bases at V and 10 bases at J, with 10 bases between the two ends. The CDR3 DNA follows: TGTGCCAGCAGCCATACAGGAGAGCAGTTCTTC. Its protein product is CASSHTGEQFF.

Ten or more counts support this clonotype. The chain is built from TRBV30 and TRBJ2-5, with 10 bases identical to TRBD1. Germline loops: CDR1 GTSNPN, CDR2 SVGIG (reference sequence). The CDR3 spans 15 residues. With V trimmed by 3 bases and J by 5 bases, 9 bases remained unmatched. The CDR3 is CAWRLPGQGRETQYF. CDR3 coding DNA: TGTGCCTGGAGACTTCCGGGACAGGGGCGGGAGACCCAGTACTTC. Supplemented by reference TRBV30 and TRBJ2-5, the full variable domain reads SQTIHQWPATLVQPVGSPLSLECTVEGTSNPNLYWYRQAAGRGLQLLFYSVGIGQISSEVPQNLSASRPQDRQFILSSKKLLLSDSGFYLCAWRLPGQGRETQYFGPGTRLLVL.

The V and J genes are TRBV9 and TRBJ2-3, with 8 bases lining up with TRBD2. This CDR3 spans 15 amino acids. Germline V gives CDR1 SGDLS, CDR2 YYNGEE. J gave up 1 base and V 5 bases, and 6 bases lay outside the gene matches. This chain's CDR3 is CASSPKAGGTDTQYF. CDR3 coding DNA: TGTGCCAGCAGTCCTAAAGCGGGAGGCACAGATACGCAGTATTTT.

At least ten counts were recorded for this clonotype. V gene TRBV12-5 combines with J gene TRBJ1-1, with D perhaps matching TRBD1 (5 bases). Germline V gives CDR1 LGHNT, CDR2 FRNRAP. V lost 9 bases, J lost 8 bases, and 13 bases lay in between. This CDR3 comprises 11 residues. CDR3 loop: CASGRGAEAFF. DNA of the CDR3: TGTGCTAGCGGGCGCGGGGCGGAAGCTTTCTTT. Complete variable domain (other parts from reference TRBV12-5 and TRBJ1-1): DARVTQTPRHKVTEMGQEVTMRCQPILGHNTVFWYRQTMMQGLELLAYFRNRAPLDDSGMPKDRFSAEMPDATLATLKIQPSEPRDSAVYFCASGRGAEAFFGQGTRLTVV.

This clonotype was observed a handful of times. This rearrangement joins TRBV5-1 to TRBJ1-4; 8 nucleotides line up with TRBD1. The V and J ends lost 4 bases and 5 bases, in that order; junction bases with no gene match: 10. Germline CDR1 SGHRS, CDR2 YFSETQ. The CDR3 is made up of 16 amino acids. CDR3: CASSVSRTGRNEKLFF. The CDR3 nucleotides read TGCGCCAGCAGCGTATCCAGGACAGGGAGGAATGAAAAACTGTTTTTT.

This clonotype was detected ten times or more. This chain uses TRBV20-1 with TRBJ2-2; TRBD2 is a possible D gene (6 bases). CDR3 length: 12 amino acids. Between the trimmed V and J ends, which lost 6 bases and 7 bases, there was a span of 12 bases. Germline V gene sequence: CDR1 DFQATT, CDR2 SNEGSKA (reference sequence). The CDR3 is CSATLEGGELFF. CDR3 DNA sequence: TGCAGTGCAACCTTGGAGGGCGGGGAGCTGTTTTTT.

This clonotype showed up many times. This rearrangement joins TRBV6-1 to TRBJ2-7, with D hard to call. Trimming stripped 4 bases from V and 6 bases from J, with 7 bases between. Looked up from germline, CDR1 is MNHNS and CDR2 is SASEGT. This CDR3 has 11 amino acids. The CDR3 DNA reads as TGTGCCAGCAGTGTCTTTGGCGAGCAGTACTTC. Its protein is CASSVFGEQYF.